The 20 T cell receptor beta chains in this list originate from one sample, sequenced in a study of glioma-infiltrating T cells. The iRepertoire nested amplicon-rescue multiplex PCR amplified TCR alpha and beta CDR3s from RNA. In TCRdb, the multiplex PCR reads were re-called with MiXCR into one record per CDR3 protein. The sample comprises some 110,000 distinct CDR3 sequences, approximately 25% of which are singletons, and roughly 15% rests with the top ten. The specimen sequenced was glioma tissue, nonneoplastic brain tissue, or PBMCs (not recorded which). Every receptor here comes from a human donor with low-grade glioma or glioblastoma, undergoing nonglioma brain surgery, or in good health (not recorded which).

This clonotype was counted many times. The V and J genes are TRBV19 and TRBJ1-5, with D possibly being TRBD1 (6 bases). Germline-derived CDR1 and CDR2 are LNHDA and SQIVND (reference sequence). With 3 bases removed from V and 6 bases from J, the gap between germline ends came to 9 bases. The CDR3 length is 13 residues. The CDR3 here is CASSMDRTQPQHF. CDR3 nucleotide sequence: TGTGCCAGTAGTATGGACAGAACTCAGCCCCAGCATTTT.

This clonotype was observed at least ten times. The chain recombines TRBV4-1 with TRBJ1-2, with 8 bases that match TRBD1. The V gene end was trimmed by 1 base and the J gene end by 4 bases; junction bases not matched to a gene: 2. The length of the CDR3 is 14 residues. Germline V lookup: CDR1 MGHRA, CDR2 YSYEKL. The CDR3 here is CASSQVGTGYGYTF. The CDR3 region has the DNA TGCGCCAGCAGCCAAGTGGGGACAGGCTATGGCTACACCTTC.

The chain employs TRBV5-5 and TRBJ2-3; D ambiguous. CDR3 length: 14 residues. Germline V lookup: CDR1 SGHKS, CDR2 YYEKEE (reference sequence). V was trimmed by 0 bases and J by 5 bases, leaving 10 bases between them. This CDR3 reads CASSLAQGIDTQYF. Here the CDR3 DNA reads TGTGCCAGCAGCTTGGCCCAAGGTATAGATACGCAGTATTTT.

Many counts were recorded for this clonotype. V is TRBV4-1 and J is TRBJ1-1; D gene ambiguous. The V gene lost 3 bases and the J gene lost 1 base, with 15 bases spanning the gap. CDR1 MGHRA and CDR2 YSYEKL come from the germline V gene. The CDR3 is 16 residues long. The CDR3 here is CASSHNTGNWNTEAFF. CDR3 nucleotide sequence: TGCGCCAGCAGCCATAACACCGGGAACTGGAACACTGAAGCTTTCTTT.

This clonotype has at least ten counts. The chain joins TRBV5-1 to TRBJ2-3; no clear D gene. CDR1 is SGHRS and CDR2 is YFSETQ in the germline V gene. The V and J ends lost 1 base and 6 bases respectively, with 9 bases between them. This CDR3 region has 13 residues. The CDR3 nucleotides are TGCGCCAGCAGCTTGATTGATCGGGATACGCAGTATTTT. It codes for CASSLIDRDTQYF.

This clonotype was detected ten times or more. The genes are TRBV28 and TRBJ2-5; 9 nucleotides match TRBD1. This CDR3 is built from 15 residues. Germline CDR1 is MDHEN and CDR2 is SYDVKM. J was trimmed by 5 bases and V by 8 bases; bases with no gene match: 12. The CDR3 loop reads CASVMTGGRLETQYF. The CDR3 DNA reads as TGTGCCAGCGTGATGACAGGGGGGCGCTTGGAGACCCAGTACTTC.

This clonotype was found many times. This chain connects TRBV7-2 to TRBJ2-7, with 9 bases that match TRBD2. The CDR3 has 15 residues. Germline V gene data show CDR1 as SGHTA and CDR2 as FQGNSA. Trimming at V came to 0 bases and at J to 4 bases, leaving 4 bases not matched to a gene. The CDR3: CASSLAAGGPYEQYF. Written as DNA, the CDR3 is TGTGCCAGCAGCTTAGCCGCGGGAGGGCCTTACGAGCAGTACTTC.

This clonotype was seen ten or more times. The CDR3 spells CSALLAGGRYEQYF. The CDR3 DNA reads TGCAGTGCGCTACTAGCGGGAGGGCGGTACGAGCAGTACTTC. The chain combines TRBV20-1 with TRBJ2-7; 13 bases are a match to TRBD2. V lost 6 bases and J lost 4; bases outside the gene matches: 6. The CDR3 loop spans 14 amino acids. Germline V gene data show CDR1 as DFQATT and CDR2 as SNEGSKA (reference sequence).

This clonotype was recorded at least ten times. This rearrangement joins TRBV5-8 to TRBJ1-5; 10 bases agree with TRBD1. The CDR3 is made up of 16 amino acids. Germline CDR1 and CDR2: SGHTS and YDEGEE. Trimming removed 4 bases from V and 4 bases from J; junction bases left unmatched: 8. CDR3 residues: CASSLDRGNDNQPQHF. CDR3 DNA sequence: TGTGCCAGCAGCCTGGACAGGGGGAACGATAATCAGCCCCAGCATTTT.

A single count supports this clonotype. The chain recombines TRBV3-1 with TRBJ2-7, with D unresolved. Per the germline V gene, CDR1 is LGHDT and CDR2 is YNNKEL (reference sequence). Between the trimmed V and J ends, which lost 0 bases and 1 base, there was a span of 7 bases. The length of the CDR3 is 14 residues. As DNA, the CDR3 is TGTGCCAGCAGCCAAGAACACTGGTCCTACGAGCAGTACTTC. Translated: CASSQEHWSYEQYF.

This clonotype occurred many times. The chain is built from TRBV4-3 and TRBJ2-1, with D unclear. Trimming took off 4 bases at V and 3 bases at J, with 25 bases between the two ends. Germline values: CDR1 LGHNA, CDR2 YSLEER. This CDR3 is built from 19 residues. The CDR3 is CASSPRSSPESWSYNEQFF. The CDR3 coding sequence is TGCGCCAGCAGCCCTAGATCTTCTCCGGAATCGTGGAGCTACAATGAGCAGTTCTTC.

About this clonotype itself: A much larger clone lies a single base off, so this may be a read error. The CDR3 is CAGTDRASGKTIYF. CDR3 DNA sequence: TGTGCCGGGACGGACAGGGCCTCTGGAAAAACCATATATTTT. This chain connects TRBV7-9 to TRBJ1-3, with 8 positions matching TRBD1. The CDR3 is 14 amino acids. Germline CDR1 SEHNR, CDR2 FQNEAQ (reference sequence).

On this clonotype itself: This may be a read error, as it is one base from a much larger clone. Here the CDR3 DNA reads TGTGCCAGCAGCCGAGACCCGGGACAGTTTAATGAAAAACTGTTTTTT. Amino acids: CASSRDPGQFNEKLFF. This chain uses TRBV4-2 with TRBJ1-4, with TRBD1 matching over 7 bases. V was clipped by 4 bases and J by 4 bases; unmatched bases: 9. CDR3 length equals 16 residues. CDR1 and CDR2 from the germline V gene are LGHNA and YNFKEQ.

This clonotype occurred many times. This may arise from a read error, as a much more abundant clone is one base away. CDR3 protein: CTSSYSDNYGYTF. DNA for the CDR3: TGTACCAGCAGTTACTCGGACAACTATGGCTACACCTTC. This chain links TRBV6-2 or TRBV6-3 with TRBJ1-2; no reliable D call. Germline V gene sequence: CDR1 MNHEY, CDR2 SVGEGT. This CDR3 has 13 amino acids.

As for this clonotype: Possible read error: a much larger clone is one base away. No conserved phenylalanine or tryptophan is present at the end of the CDR3, so a read error is the likely explanation. This chain uses TRBV27 with TRBJ2-5; TRBD1 agrees at 8 bases. CDR3 length: 14 residues. Germline assignment: CDR1 MNHEY and CDR2 SMNVEV (reference sequence). This CDR3 reads CATSSTTGDGTQYL. CDR3 bases: TGTGCCACCAGTTCGACGACAGGGGATGGGACCCAGTACTTG.

This clonotype occurred many times. One base away lies a much larger clone, so this may be a sequencing read error. This chain connects TRBV4-3 to TRBJ2-7; TRBD2 matches at 8 bases. The V gene's germline CDR1 is LGHNA and CDR2 YSLEER. CDR3 length: 16 residues. CDR3 in amino acids: CASSQEPSGSSYKQYF. DNA for the CDR3: TGCGCCAGCAGCCAAGAGCCGAGCGGGAGTTCCTACAAGCAGTACTTC.

This clonotype was detected only a few times. Since a much larger clone is just one base distant, this may be a read error. V and J are TRBV6-1 and TRBJ2-1; a weak D match, TRBD2 (5 bases). This CDR3 is built from 15 residues. Per the germline V gene, CDR1 is MNHNS and CDR2 is SASEGT. DNA for the CDR3: TGTTCCAGCTCCCCCTCCGGGATTAGGAGCAATGAGCAGTTCTTC. Protein sequence: CSSSPSGIRSNEQFF.

The table lists this clonotype with many counts. This chain joins TRBV12-3 or TRBV12-4 and TRBJ1-1, with no clear D. The germline V and J ends were trimmed by 4 bases and 1 base, with 10 bases remaining between them. The CDR3 covers 14 residues. The chain's CDR3 is CASSSWTENTEAFF. Written as DNA, the CDR3 is TGTGCCAGCAGTTCCTGGACGGAGAACACTGAAGCTTTCTTT.

This clonotype appeared many times. The CDR3: CASNRQANYGYTF. In DNA form, the CDR3 reads TGTGCCAGCAACCGGCAGGCTAACTATGGCTACACCTTC. This chain uses TRBV2 with TRBJ1-2, with D unclear. This CDR3 is built from 13 residues. Trimming shortened V by 7 bases and J by 0 bases, and 9 bases separated the two germline ends. Germline V gives CDR1 SNHLY, CDR2 FYNNEI.

This clonotype was observed many times. This chain joins TRBV7-6 and TRBJ1-5, with a tentative D call TRBD1 (6 bases). The CDR3 has 16 residues. V lost 5 bases and J lost 0, with 14 bases in between. The germline gives CDR1 SGHVS, CDR2 FNYEAQ. CDR3 nucleotide sequence: TGTGCCAGCAGCCCGGGGGCCCGGGGTAGCAATCAGCCCCAGCATTTT. It specifies CASSPGARGSNQPQHF.